The rows below give T cell receptor beta chains drawn from one sample of a study of read filtering for tumor transcriptome and immune sequencing. TCRdb analysed the reads with MiXCR anew, one entry per CDR3 protein. This sample has tens of thousands of distinct CDR3 sequences, with 20% to 25% found just once. Sequences were obtained from a population of CD138-negative cells sorted from bone marrow. These receptors originate from a donor aged 40 or older with multiple myeloma. CDR3s include the opening cysteine and the closing phenylalanine or tryptophan. The D gene is left open where the match is weak. Clone size is not always given. Where it is, it says once, few, many or a class for expanded clones.

J gene | D gene | clone size | V gene | CDR3 protein | CDR3 DNA
TRBJ2-1 | - | - | TRBV11-2 | CASSLEYNAQFF | TGTGCCAGTAGCTTAGAGTACAATGCGCAGTTCTTC
TRBJ2-1 | TRBD1 | many | TRBV28 | CASRPHRTGNNEQFF | TGTGCCAGCAGACCCCACCGGACAGGCAACAATGAGCAGTTCTTC
TRBJ2-2 | TRBD1 | many | TRBV29-1 | CSVGNRGTGELFF | TGCAGCGTGGGGAACAGGGGGACCGGGGAGCTGTTTTTT
TRBJ2-2 | - | many | TRBV11-1 | CASSFGRNTGELFF | TGTGCCAGCAGCTTCGGCAGGAACACCGGGGAGCTGTTTTTT
TRBJ2-7 | - | many | TRBV27 | CASRPGTGVYEQYF | TGTGCCAGCAGACCCGGGACTGGGGTCTACGAGCAGTACTTC
TRBJ2-1 | TRBD1 | many | TRBV2 | CASSDRGSSYNEQFF | TGTGCCAGCAGTGACAGGGGGAGTTCCTACAATGAGCAGTTCTTC
TRBJ1-2 | - | many | TRBV20-1 | CSARGSYGYTF | TGCAGTGCTAGAGGGTCCTATGGCTACACCTTC
TRBJ1-2 | - | many | TRBV29-1 | CSVALTRAFDGYTF | TGCAGCGTTGCTCTGACAAGGGCCTTTGACGGCTACACCTTC
TRBJ1-3 | - | - | TRBV20-1 | CSARDKNSGNTIYF | TGCAGTGCTAGAGATAAGAACTCTGGAAACACCATATATTTT
TRBJ2-7 | - | many | TRBV28 | CASSAQVVPYEQYF | TGTGCCAGCAGTGCCCAGGTGGTCCCCTACGAGCAGTACTTC
TRBJ1-6 | - | medium-sized | TRBV5-4 | CASSLRGHGHSPLHF | TGTGCCAGCAGCTTAAGGGGCCACGGGCATTCACCCCTCCACTTT
TRBJ2-7 | - | - | TRBV12-3/TRBV12-4 | CASSLVPGAAHEQYF | TGTGCCAGCAGTTTAGTTCCGGGAGCGGCCCACGAGCAGTACTTC
TRBJ2-7 | TRBD2 | - | TRBV5-1 | CASSLAGLAGEDEQYF | TGCGCCAGCAGCTTGGCAGGACTAGCGGGAGAGGACGAGCAGTACTTC
TRBJ1-5 | - | few | TRBV12-3/TRBV12-4 | CASSQGEDQPQHF | TGTGCCAGCAGTCAGGGTGAGGATCAGCCCCAGCATTTT
TRBJ1-1 | - | many | TRBV7-8 | CASSLDQDSLRMNTEAFF | TGTGCCAGCAGCTTAGACCAGGATAGCTTAAGAATGAACACTGAAGCTTTCTTT
TRBJ2-3 | - | - | TRBV19 | CASKIADTSTDTQYF | TGTGCCAGCAAGATCGCGGACACCAGCACAGATACGCAGTATTTT
TRBJ1-5 | - | few | TRBV28 | CASSLGPGDNQPQHF | TGTGCCAGCAGTTTAGGGCCGGGGGACAATCAGCCCCAGCATTTT
TRBJ1-1 | - | many | TRBV12-3/TRBV12-4 | CASNRAAMNTEAFF | TGTGCCAGCAATAGGGCGGCCATGAACACTGAAGCTTTCTTT
TRBJ1-5 | - | - | TRBV21-1 | CASSKDARPFNNQPQHF | TGTGCCAGCAGCAAAGATGCCCGACCATTCAACAATCAGCCCCAGCATTTT
TRBJ2-3 | - | - | TRBV20-1 | CSARGPSDAQYF | TGCAGTGCCCGAGGTCCGTCAGATGCGCAGTATTTT
TRBJ2-4 | TRBD1 | - | TRBV12-3/TRBV12-4 | CASSATGIMENIQYF | TGTGCCAGCAGCGCGACAGGGATTATGGAAAACATTCAGTACTTC
TRBJ2-7 | - | many | TRBV11-2 | CASSPGPGTYEQYF | TGTGCCAGCAGCCCAGGGCCGGGAACCTACGAGCAGTACTTC
TRBJ2-1 | - | - | TRBV24-1 | CATSGGSGEQFF | TGTGCCACCTCCGGGGGATCGGGTGAGCAGTTCTTC
TRBJ2-4 | - | - | TRBV7-9 | CASSVGQNKNIQYF | TGTGCCAGCAGCGTTGGACAGAACAAAAACATTCAGTACTTC
TRBJ2-1 | - | - | TRBV6-5 | CASSYDRYNEQFF | TGTGCCAGCAGTTATGATAGGTACAATGAGCAGTTCTTC
TRBJ2-7 | TRBD1 | many | TRBV7-6 | CASSLEQGAYEQYF | TGTGCCAGCAGCTTAGAACAGGGGGCTTACGAGCAGTACTTC
TRBJ2-1 | - | - | TRBV7-9 | CASSLTTLYNDQFF | TGTGCCAGCAGCTTAACGACACTTTACAATGATCAGTTCTTC
TRBJ1-6 | TRBD1 | many | TRBV5-1 | CASKPDRANSPLHF | TGCGCCAGCAAACCCGACAGGGCAAATTCACCCCTCCACTTT
TRBJ1-1 | - | many | TRBV9 | CASSVGQLNTEAFF | TGTGCCAGCAGCGTAGGGCAGCTCAACACTGAAGCTTTCTTT
TRBJ2-1 | TRBD2 | - | TRBV3-1 | CTSTRNGGAGNERFF | TGTACCAGCACTAGAAATGGCGGAGCGGGAAATGAGCGGTTCTTC
TRBJ2-7 | - | many | TRBV6-1 | CASSDGGASSYEQYF | TGTGCCAGCAGTGATGGAGGTGCGAGCTCCTACGAGCAGTACTTC
TRBJ1-5 | TRBD1 | - | TRBV7-8 | CASSPLGGQGQQPQHF | TGTGCCAGCAGCCCTCTGGGGGGACAGGGACAGCAGCCCCAGCATTTT
TRBJ2-1 | TRBD1 | few | TRBV24-1 | CATSDLPQGAPYNEQFF | TGTGCCACCAGTGATTTGCCTCAGGGGGCACCCTACAATGAGCAGTTCTTC
TRBJ2-1 | TRBD2 | many | TRBV3-1 | CASTRNGGAGNEQFF | TGTGCCAGCACTAGAAATGGCGGAGCGGGAAATGAGCAGTTCTTC
TRBJ2-5 | - | many | TRBV5-1 | CASSASQETQYF | TGCGCCAGCAGCGCCTCCCAAGAGACCCAGTACTTC
TRBJ2-7 | - | many | TRBV5-1 | CASSENYEQYF | TGCGCCAGCAGCGAGAATTACGAGCAGTACTTC
TRBJ2-1 | - | many | TRBV5-6 | CASTPDSLPYNEQFF | TGTGCCAGCACCCCAGACAGTTTACCCTACAATGAGCAGTTCTTC
TRBJ2-1 | TRBD1 | many | TRBV6-5 | CANRTTGGNEQFF | TGTGCCAACAGAACGACAGGGGGTAATGAGCAGTTCTTC
TRBJ2-7 | TRBD2 | - | TRBV24-1 | CGMGLVWGGSSYEQYF | TGTGGGATGGGCCTTGTCTGGGGGGGATCCTCCTACGAGCAGTACTTC
TRBJ1-4 | - | many | TRBV7-9 | CASSLPPGFGNEKLFF | TGTGCCAGCAGCTTGCCCCCAGGGTTTGGTAATGAAAAACTGTTTTTT
TRBJ2-1 | - | many | TRBV7-8 | CASSPPNNEQFF | TGTGCCAGCAGCCCCCCAAACAATGAGCAGTTCTTC
TRBJ2-7 | TRBD2 | few | TRBV6-1 | CASSSGTSGRALYEQYF | TGTGCCAGCAGTTCCGGGACTAGCGGGAGGGCCCTCTACGAGCAGTACTTC
TRBJ2-3 | TRBD2 | many | TRBV29-1 | CSLRTSGDTQYF | TGCAGCCTCAGGACTAGCGGAGATACGCAGTATTTT
TRBJ2-5 | - | few | TRBV15 | CATSSRQDQETQYF | TGTGCCACCAGCAGTCGACAGGACCAAGAGACCCAGTACTTC
TRBJ2-7 | TRBD1 | many | TRBV20-1 | CSARVGDRGYETYEQYF | TGCAGTGCTAGGGTAGGGGACAGGGGATATGAGACCTACGAGCAGTACTTC
TRBJ1-1 | TRBD1 | many | TRBV12-3/TRBV12-4 | CASREGQAMNTEAFF | TGTGCCAGCAGGGAGGGACAGGCCATGAACACTGAAGCTTTCTTT
TRBJ2-7 | - | - | TRBV20-1 | CSASTGAGVYEQYF | TGCAGTGCTAGTACCGGGGCAGGGGTGTACGAGCAGTACTTC
TRBJ2-7 | TRBD2 | many | TRBV10-3 | CAISEAGGTPVSYEQYF | TGTGCCATCAGTGAGGCGGGAGGGACCCCAGTGTCCTACGAGCAGTACTTC